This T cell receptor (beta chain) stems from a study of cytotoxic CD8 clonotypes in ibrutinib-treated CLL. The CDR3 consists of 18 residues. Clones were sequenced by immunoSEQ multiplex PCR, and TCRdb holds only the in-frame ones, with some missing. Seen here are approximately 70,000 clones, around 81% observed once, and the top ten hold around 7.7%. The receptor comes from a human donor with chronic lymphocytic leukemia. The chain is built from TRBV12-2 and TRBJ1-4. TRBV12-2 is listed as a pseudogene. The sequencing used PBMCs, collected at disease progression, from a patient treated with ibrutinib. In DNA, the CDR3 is TGTGCAAGTCGTTTAGTCGCGCCAGTCGCCGAGGTTAATGAAAAACTGTTTTTT. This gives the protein CASRLVAPVAEVNEKLFF.